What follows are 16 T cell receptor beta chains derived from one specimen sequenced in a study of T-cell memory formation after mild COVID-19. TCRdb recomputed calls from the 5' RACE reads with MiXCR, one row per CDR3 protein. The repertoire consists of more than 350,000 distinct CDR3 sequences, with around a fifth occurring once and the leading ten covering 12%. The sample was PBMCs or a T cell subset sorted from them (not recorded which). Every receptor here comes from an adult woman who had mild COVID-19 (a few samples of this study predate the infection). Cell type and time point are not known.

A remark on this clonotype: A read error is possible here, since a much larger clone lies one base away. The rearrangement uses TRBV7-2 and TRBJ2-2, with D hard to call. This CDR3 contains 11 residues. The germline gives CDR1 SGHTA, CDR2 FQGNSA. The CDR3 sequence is CACRQTGELFF. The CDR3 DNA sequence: TGTGCCTGCAGACAAACCGGGGAGCTGTTTTTT.

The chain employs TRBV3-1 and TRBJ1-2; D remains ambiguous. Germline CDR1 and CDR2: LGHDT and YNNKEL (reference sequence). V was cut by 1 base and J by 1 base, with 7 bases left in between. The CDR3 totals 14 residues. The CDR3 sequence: CASSQGRVNYGYTF. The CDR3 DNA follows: TGTGCCAGCAGCCAAGGGAGGGTTAACTATGGCTACACCTTC.

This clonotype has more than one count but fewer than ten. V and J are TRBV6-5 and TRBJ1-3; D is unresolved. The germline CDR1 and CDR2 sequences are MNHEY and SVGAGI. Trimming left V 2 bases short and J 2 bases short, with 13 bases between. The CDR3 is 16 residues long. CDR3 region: CASSYTGFLPGNTIYF. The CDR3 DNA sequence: TGTGCCAGCAGTTACACGGGGTTCCTTCCTGGAAACACCATATATTTT.

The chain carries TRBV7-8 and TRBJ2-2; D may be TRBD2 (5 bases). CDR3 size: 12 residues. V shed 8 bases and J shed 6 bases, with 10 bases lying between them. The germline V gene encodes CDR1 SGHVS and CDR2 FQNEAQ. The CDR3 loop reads CASATSAGELFF. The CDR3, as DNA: TGTGCCAGCGCAACTAGTGCCGGGGAGCTGTTTTTT.

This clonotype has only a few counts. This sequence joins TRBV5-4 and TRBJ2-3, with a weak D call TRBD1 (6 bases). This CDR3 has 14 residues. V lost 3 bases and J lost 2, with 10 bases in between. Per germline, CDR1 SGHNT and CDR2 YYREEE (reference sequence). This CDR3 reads CASSWTAPTDTQYF. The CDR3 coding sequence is TGTGCCAGCAGCTGGACAGCACCCACAGATACGCAGTATTTT.

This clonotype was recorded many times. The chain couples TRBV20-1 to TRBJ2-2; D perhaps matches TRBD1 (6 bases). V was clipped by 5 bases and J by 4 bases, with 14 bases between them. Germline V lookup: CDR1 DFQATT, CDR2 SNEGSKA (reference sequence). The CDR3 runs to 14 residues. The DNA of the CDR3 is TGCAGTGCTCAACAGGGAAGAAGCACCGGGGAGCTGTTTTTT. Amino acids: CSAQQGRSTGELFF.

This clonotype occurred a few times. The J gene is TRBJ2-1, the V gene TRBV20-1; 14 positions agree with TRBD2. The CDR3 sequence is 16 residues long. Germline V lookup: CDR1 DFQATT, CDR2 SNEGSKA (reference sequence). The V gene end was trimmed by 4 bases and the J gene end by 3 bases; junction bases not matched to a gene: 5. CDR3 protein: CSAIGTSGSIYNEQFF. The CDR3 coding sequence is TGCAGTGCTATCGGGACTAGCGGGAGTATCTACAATGAGCAGTTCTTC.

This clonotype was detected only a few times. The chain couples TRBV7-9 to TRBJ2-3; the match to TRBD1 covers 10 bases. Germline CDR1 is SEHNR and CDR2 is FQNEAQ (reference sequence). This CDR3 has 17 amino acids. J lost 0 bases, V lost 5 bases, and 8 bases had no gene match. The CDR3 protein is CASSPGQGIRSTDTQYF. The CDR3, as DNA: TGTGCCAGCAGCCCGGGACAGGGGATCAGGAGCACAGATACGCAGTATTTT. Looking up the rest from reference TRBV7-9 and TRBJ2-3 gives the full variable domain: DTGVSQNPRHKITKRGQNVTFRCDPISEHNRLYWYRQTLGQGPEFLTYFQNEAQLEKSRLLSDRFSAERPKGSFSTLEIQRTEQGDSAMYLCASSPGQGIRSTDTQYFGPGTRLTVL.

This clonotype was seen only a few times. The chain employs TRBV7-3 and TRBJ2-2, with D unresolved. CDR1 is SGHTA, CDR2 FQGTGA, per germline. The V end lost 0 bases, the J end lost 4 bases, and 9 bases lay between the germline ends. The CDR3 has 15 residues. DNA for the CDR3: TGTGCCAGCAGCTTAACGGGCGACGGCACCGGGGAGCTGTTTTTT. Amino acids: CASSLTGDGTGELFF. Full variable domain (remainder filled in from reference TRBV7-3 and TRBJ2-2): GAGVSQTPSNKVTEKGKYVELRCDPISGHTALYWYRQSLGQGPEFLIYFQGTGAADDSGLPNDRFFAVRPEGSVSTLKIQRTERGDSAVYLCASSLTGDGTGELFFGEGSRLTVL.

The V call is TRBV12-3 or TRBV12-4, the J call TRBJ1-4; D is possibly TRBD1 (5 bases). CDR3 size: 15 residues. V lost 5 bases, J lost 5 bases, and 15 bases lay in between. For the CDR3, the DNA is TGTGCCAGCAGTGCCCTAGAGGGACCCAATGAAAAACTGTTTTTT. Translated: CASSALEGPNEKLFF.

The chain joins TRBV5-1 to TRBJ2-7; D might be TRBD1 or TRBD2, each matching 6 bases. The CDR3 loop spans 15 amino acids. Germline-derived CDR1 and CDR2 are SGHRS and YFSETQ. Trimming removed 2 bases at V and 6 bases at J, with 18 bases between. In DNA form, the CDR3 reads TGCGCCAGCAGCTTCTCCCGGGGGCTGGCTGGCGAGCAGTACTTC. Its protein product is CASSFSRGLAGEQYF.

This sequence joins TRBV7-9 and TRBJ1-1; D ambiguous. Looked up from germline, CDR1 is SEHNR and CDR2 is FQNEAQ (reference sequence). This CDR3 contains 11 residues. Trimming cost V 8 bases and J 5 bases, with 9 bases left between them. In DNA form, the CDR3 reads TGTGCCAGCGCGGTTGGGACTGAAGCTTTCTTT. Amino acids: CASAVGTEAFF.

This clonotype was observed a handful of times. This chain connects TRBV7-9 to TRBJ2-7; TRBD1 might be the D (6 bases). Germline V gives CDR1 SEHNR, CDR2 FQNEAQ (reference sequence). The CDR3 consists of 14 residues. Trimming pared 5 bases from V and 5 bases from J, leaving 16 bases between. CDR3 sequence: CASSHPGTLDEQYF. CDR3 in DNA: TGTGCCAGCAGCCACCCCGGGACATTAGACGAGCAGTACTTC.

The CDR3 here is CASSLKWGGHEKLFF. For the CDR3, the DNA is TGTGCCAGCAGTTTAAAGTGGGGTGGCCATGAAAAACTGTTTTTT. The genes are TRBV28 and TRBJ1-4, with no clear D. This CDR3 is 15 amino acids long. V was shortened by 2 bases and J by 6 bases, with 13 bases between the two germline ends. Germline CDR1 reads MDHEN; CDR2 reads SYDVKM.

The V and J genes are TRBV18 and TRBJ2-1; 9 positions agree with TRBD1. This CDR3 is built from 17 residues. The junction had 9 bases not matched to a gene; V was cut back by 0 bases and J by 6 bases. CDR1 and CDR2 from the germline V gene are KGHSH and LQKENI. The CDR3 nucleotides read TGTGCCAGCTCACCACCTGGTCGGGACAGGGCCTCCAATGAGCAGTTCTTC. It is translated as CASSPPGRDRASNEQFF. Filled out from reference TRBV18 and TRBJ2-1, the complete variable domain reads NAGVMQNPRHLVRRRGQEARLRCSPMKGHSHVYWYRQLPEEGLKFMVYLQKENIIDESGMPKERFSAEFPKEGPSILRIQQVVRGDSAAYFCASSPPGRDRASNEQFFGPGTRLTVL.

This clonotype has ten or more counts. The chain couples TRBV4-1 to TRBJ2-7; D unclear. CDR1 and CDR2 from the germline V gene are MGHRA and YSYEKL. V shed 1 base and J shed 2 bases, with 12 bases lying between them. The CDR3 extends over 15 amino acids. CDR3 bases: TGCGCCAGCAGCCAAGGCGGCCGAAACCCCTACGAGCAGTACTTC. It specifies CASSQGGRNPYEQYF.